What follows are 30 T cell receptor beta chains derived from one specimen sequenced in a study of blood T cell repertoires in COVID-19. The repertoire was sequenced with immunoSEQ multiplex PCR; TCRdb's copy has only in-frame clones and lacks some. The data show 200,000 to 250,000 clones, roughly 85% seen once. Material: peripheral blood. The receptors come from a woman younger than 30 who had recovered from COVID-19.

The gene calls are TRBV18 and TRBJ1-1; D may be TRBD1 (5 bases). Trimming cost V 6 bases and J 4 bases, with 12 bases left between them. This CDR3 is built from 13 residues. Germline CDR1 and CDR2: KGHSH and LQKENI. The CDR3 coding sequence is TGTGCCAGCTCTCCCCAGGGAGGCACTGAAGCTTTCTTT. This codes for CASSPQGGTEAFF.

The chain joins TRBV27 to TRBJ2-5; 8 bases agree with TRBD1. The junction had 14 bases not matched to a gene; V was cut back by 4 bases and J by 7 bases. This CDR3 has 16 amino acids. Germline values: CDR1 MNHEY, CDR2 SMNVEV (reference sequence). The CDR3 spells CASSSRGPGIDGTQYF. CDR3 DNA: TGTGCCAGCAGTTCCAGGGGGCCCGGGATAGATGGGACCCAGTACTTC.

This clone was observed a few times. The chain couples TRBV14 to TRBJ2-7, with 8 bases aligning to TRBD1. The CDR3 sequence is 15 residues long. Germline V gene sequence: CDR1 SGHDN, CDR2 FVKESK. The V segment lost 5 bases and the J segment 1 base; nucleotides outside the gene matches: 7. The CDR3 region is CASSVQGAQSYEQYF. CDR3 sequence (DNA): TGTGCCAGCAGCGTCCAGGGGGCCCAATCCTACGAGCAGTACTTC.

CDR3 DNA: TGTGCCAGCAGCGCTCTGAGGAGTGGGGGCAGCGACGAGCAGTACTTC. Encoded protein: CASSALRSGGSDEQYF. The chain recombines TRBV13 with TRBJ2-7; a weak D match, TRBD1 (6 bases). Trimming left V 5 bases short and J 5 bases short, with 22 bases between. Looked up from germline, CDR1 is PRHDT and CDR2 is FYEKMQ (reference sequence). The CDR3 is 16 amino acids. Variable domain in full (rest from reference TRBV13 and TRBJ2-7): AAGVIQSPRHLIKEKRETATLKCYPIPRHDTVYWYQQGPGQDPQFLISFYEKMQSDKGSIPDRFSAQQFSDYHSELNMSSLELGDSALYFCASSALRSGGSDEQYFGPGTRLTVT.

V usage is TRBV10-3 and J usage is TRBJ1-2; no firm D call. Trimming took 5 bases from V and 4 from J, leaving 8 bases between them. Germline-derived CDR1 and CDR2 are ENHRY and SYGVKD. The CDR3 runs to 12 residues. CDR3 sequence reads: CAISSGVYGYTF. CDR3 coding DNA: TGTGCCATCAGTTCGGGAGTCTATGGCTACACCTTC.

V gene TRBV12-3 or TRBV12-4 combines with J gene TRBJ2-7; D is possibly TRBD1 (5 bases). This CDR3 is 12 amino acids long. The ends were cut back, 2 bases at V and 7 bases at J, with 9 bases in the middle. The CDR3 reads CASSLKGPEQYF. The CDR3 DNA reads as TGTGCCAGCAGTTTAAAGGGGCCTGAGCAGTACTTC.

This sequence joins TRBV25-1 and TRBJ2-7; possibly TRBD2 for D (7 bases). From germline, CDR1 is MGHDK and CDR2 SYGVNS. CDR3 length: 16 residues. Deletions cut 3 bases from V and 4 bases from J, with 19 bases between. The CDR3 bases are TGTGCCAGCAGTGACCAAGGGGGGGAGTCGCCGTACGAGCAGTACTTC. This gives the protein CASSDQGGESPYEQYF.

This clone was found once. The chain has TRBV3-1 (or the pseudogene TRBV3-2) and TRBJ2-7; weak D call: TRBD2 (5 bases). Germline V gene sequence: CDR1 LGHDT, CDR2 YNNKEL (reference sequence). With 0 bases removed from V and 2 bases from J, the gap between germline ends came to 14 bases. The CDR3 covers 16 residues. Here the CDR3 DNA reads TGTGCCAGCAGCCAAGATGAGGGCGTTTTCACCTACGAGCAGTACTTC. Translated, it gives CASSQDEGVFTYEQYF.

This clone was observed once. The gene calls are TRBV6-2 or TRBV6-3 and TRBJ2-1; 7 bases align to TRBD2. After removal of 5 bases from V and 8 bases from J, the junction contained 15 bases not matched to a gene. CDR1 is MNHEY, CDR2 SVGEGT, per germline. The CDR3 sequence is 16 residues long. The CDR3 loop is CASSTRLAGAVDEQFF. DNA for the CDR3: TGTGCCAGCAGTACCCGTTTAGCGGGTGCCGTAGATGAGCAGTTCTTC.

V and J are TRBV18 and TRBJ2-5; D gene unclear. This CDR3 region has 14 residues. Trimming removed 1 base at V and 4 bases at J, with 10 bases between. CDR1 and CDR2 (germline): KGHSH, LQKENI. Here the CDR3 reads CASSPLGLVETQYF. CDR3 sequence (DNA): TGTGCCAGCTCACCACTTGGGCTGGTAGAGACCCAGTACTTC.

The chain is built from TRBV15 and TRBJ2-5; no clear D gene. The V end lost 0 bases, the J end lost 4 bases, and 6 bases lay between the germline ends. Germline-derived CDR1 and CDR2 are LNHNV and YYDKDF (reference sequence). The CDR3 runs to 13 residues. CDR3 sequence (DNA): TGTGCCACCAGCAGAGATTTAATAGAGACCCAGTACTTC. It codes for CATSRDLIETQYF.

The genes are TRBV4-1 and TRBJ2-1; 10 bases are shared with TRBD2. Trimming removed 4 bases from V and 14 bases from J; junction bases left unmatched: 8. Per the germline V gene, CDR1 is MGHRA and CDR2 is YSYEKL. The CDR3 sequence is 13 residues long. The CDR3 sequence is CASSPAGTSVEFF. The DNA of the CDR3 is TGCGCCAGCAGCCCGGCGGGGACTAGCGTGGAGTTCTTC.

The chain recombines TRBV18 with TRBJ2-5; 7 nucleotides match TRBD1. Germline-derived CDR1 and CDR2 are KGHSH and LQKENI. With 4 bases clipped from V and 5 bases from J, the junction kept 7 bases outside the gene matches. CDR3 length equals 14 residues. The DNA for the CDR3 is TGTGCCAGCTCACACAGGGGCCCCCGGGAGACCCAGTACTTC. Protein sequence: CASSHRGPRETQYF.

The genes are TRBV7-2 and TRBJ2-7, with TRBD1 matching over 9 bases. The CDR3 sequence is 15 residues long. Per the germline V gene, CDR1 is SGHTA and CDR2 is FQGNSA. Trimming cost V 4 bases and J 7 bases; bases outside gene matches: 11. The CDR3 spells CASSSGTGRFEEQYF. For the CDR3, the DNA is TGTGCCAGCAGCTCCGGGACAGGGAGGTTTGAAGAGCAGTACTTC.

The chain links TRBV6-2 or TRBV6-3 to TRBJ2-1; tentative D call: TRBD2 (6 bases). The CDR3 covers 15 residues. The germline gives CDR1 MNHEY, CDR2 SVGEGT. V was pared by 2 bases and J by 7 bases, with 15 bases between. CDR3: CASSYGGNPSNEQFF. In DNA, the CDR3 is TGTGCCAGCAGTTACGGCGGGAACCCTTCTAATGAGCAGTTCTTC.

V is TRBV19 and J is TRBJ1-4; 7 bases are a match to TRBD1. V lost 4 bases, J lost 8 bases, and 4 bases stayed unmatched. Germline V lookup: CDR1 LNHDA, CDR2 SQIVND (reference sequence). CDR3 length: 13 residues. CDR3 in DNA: TGTGCCAGTAGTAACAGGGGAAAAGAAAAACTGTTTTTT. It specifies CASSNRGKEKLFF. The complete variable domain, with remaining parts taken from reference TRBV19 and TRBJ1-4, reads DGGITQSPKYLFRKEGQNVTLSCEQNLNHDAMYWYRQDPGQGLRLIYYSQIVNDFQKGDIAEGYSVSREKKESFPLTVTSAQKNPTAFYLCASSNRGKEKLFFGSGTQLSVL.

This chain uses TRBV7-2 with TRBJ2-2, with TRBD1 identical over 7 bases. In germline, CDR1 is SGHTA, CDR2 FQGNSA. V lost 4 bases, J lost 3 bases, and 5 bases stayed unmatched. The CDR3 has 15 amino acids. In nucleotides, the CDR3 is TGTGCCAGCAGCTCACAGGGGACGGACACCGGGGAGCTGTTTTTT. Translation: CASSSQGTDTGELFF.

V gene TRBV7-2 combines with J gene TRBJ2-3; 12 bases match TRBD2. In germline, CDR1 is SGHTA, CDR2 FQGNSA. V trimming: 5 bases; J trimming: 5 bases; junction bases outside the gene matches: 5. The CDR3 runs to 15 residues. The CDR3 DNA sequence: TGTGCCAGCAGCGCCCAGACTAGCGGGGGAGATACGCAGTATTTT. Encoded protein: CASSAQTSGGDTQYF.

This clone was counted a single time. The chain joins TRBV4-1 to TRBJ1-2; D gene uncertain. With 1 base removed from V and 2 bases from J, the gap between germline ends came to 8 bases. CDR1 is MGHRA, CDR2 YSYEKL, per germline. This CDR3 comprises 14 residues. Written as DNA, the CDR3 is TGCGCCAGCAGCCAAGTTTCCGGGAACTATGGCTACACCTTC. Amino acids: CASSQVSGNYGYTF.

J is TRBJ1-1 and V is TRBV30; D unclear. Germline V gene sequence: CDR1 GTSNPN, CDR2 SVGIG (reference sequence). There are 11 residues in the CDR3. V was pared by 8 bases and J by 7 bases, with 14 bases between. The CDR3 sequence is CAGEYGSEAFF. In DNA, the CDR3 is TGTGCCGGAGAGTATGGCAGTGAAGCTTTCTTT.

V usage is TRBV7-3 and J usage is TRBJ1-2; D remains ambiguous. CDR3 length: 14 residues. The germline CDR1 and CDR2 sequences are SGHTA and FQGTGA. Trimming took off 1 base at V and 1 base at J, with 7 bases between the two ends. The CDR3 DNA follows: TGTGCCAGCAGCTTAAGTCCCCGTAACTATGGCTACACCTTC. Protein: CASSLSPRNYGYTF.

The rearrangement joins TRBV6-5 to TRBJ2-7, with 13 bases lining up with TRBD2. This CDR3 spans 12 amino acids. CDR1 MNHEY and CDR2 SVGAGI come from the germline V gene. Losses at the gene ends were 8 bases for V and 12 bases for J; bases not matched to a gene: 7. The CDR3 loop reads CASRTSGSHRYF. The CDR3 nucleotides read TGTGCCAGCCGGACTAGCGGGAGTCACCGGTACTTC.

The CDR3 is CASSPGDSRAYEQYF. CDR3 bases: TGTGCCAGCAGCCCCGGGGACAGTCGAGCCTACGAGCAGTACTTC. The chain uses TRBV9 and TRBJ2-7; 7 bases fit TRBD1. This CDR3 contains 15 residues. The germline gives CDR1 SGDLS, CDR2 YYNGEE. After removal of 4 bases from V and 2 bases from J, the junction contained 9 bases not matched to a gene.

The CDR3 coding sequence is TGTGCCAGCAGCTTAATGAGAGGGAGCACTGAAGCTTTCTTT. Its translation: CASSLMRGSTEAFF. The rearrangement uses TRBV11-2 and TRBJ1-1; D remains unclear. The CDR3 is made up of 14 amino acids. Trimming cost V 2 bases and J 4 bases, with 11 bases left between them. The germline CDR1 and CDR2 sequences are SGHAT and FQNNGV.

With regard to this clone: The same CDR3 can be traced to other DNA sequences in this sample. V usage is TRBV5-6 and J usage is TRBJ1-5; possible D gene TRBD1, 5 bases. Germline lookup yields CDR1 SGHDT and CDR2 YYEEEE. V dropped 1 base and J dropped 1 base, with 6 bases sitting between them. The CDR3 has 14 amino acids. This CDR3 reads CASSLRGSNQPQHF. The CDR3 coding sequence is TGTGCCAGCAGCTTGAGGGGCAGCAATCAGCCCCAGCATTTT. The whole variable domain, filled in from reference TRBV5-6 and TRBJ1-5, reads DAGVTQSPTHLIKTRGQQVTLRCSPKSGHDTVSWYQQALGQGPQFIFQYYEEEERQRGNFPDRFSGHQFPNYSSELNVNALLLGDSALYLCASSLRGSNQPQHFGDGTRLSIL.

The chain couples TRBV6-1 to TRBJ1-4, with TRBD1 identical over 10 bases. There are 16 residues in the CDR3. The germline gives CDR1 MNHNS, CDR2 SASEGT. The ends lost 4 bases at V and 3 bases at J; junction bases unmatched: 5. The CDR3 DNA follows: TGTGCCAGCAGTGGGGACAGGGGTTCGCCTAATGAAAAACTGTTTTTT. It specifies CASSGDRGSPNEKLFF.

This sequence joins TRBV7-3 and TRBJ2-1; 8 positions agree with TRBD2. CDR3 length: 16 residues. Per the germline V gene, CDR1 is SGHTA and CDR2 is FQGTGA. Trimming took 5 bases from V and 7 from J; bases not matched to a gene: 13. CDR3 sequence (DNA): TGTGCCAGCAGCCTACTAGCGGCATCGCAGGGGAATGAGCAGTTCTTC. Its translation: CASSLLAASQGNEQFF.

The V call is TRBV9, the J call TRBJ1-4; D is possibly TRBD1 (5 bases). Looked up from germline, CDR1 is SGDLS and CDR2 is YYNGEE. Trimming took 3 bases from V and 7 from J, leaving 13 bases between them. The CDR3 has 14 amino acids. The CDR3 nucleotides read TGTGCCAGCAGCGACGACAGCGCGCTTGAAAAACTGTTTTTT. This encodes CASSDDSALEKLFF.

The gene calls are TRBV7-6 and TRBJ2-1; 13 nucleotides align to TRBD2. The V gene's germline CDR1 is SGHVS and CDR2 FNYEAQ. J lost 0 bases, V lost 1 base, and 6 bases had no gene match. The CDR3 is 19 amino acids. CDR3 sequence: CASSLVRGLAGSSYNEQFF. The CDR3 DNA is TGTGCCAGCAGCTTAGTTCGGGGACTAGCGGGGAGCTCCTACAATGAGCAGTTCTTC.

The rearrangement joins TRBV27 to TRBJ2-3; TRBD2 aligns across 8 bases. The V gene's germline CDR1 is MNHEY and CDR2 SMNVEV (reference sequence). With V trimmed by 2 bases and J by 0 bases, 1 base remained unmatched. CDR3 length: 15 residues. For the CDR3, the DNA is TGTGCCAGCAGTTTAGCGGGAGGAAGCACAGATACGCAGTATTTT. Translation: CASSLAGGSTDTQYF.